This TCR beta chain was captured by sequencing in a study of regulatory T cells in long-lasting Graves disease. Study-level points and caveats: TCR diversity was lower in persistent than newly diagnosed Graves' disease.

Time point given: newly diagnosed GD, antithyroid drugs for less than 3 months. Isolated PBMC RNA provided the starting material for the TCR library. Construction of the TCR beta libraries employed iRepertoire HTBI primers in conjunction with Arm-PCR of CDR3 regions. Each CDR3 protein gets one entry after TCRdb re-called the multiplex PCR reads with MiXCR. The sample includes roughly 440,000 distinct CDR3 sequences, approximately 16% of them seen just once. Comments on this clonotype: Its antigen is not identified.

This sample also appeared in a second study, on T cells in Graves' hyperthyroidism and ophthalmopathy.

The sample consisted of peripheral blood mononuclear cells (PBMCs), taken at new diagnosis, from a patient treated with antithyroid drugs. This TCR derives from a woman younger than 35 with Graves disease.

DNA of the CDR3: TGCGCCAGCAGCCAATCGCCAGGGGGCTTAACCGGGGAGCTGTTTTTT. Amino acids: CASSQSPGGLTGELFF. The V call is TRBV4-1, the J call TRBJ2-2; 8 bases are a match to TRBD1. This CDR3 is built from 16 residues. V gave up 2 bases and J gave up 5 bases; unmatched junction bases: 7. Germline values: CDR1 MGHRA, CDR2 YSYEKL.